This TCR beta chain stems from a study of beta chain bispecific antibodies for T cell cancers. The overall study: Surface TRBV12 (TRBV12-3) was on Jurkat, TRBV5-5 on HPB-ALL.

Findings and limits, study-wide: Most targeted TRBV signal came from the leukemia cell line cells, not normal T cells. The anti-TRBV5-5 antibody also binds TRBV5-6, a similar gene.

This clonotype was seen at least ten times. The antigen is unknown. Each CDR3 protein is one row after TCRdb ran MiXCR on the 5' RACE reads. This repertoire shows about 15,000 distinct CDR3 sequences, approximately 2.2% found once; its top ten account for less than 9%. Blood mononuclear cells were expanded for two to three days using either OKT3 anti-CD3 antibody or CD3/CD28 beads. Some 5 x 10^4 normal T cells were cocultured with some 5 x 10^4 target cells and bispecific antibody. V was cut by 0 bases and J by 2 bases, with 8 bases left in between. The CDR3 contains 14 residues. CDR1 and CDR2 (germline): LGHDT, YNNKEL (reference sequence).

The sequencing input was healthy donor T cells cultured with leukemia cells. The chain uses TRBV3-1 and TRBJ2-7; D is unclear. This clonotype was obtained from a human donor in good health. Some clones in this sample may be carry-over from other donors' samples. For the CDR3, the DNA is TGTGCCAGCAGCCAAGAATCCGTTACCTACGAGCAGTACTTC. Its translation: CASSQESVTYEQYF.